One T cell receptor beta chain is described in this entry. No antigen is known for it. The data were taken from a study of vaccination effects on CD4 cells after COVID-19. Study context: Samples from a couple of convalescent patients were given 16 days and one week before vaccination.

Expansion of antigen-specific CD4+ T cells with viral peptide pools was carried out by the ViraFEST assay before sequencing. Having been cultured for roughly 9 days, the cells underwent CD4+ T cell isolation. PCR-confirmed SARS-CoV-2 infection occurred in the person between March and December 2020. Cells had half their medium changed to IL-2 medium on days 3 and 7. The CDR3 extends over 11 amino acids. CDR1 is ENHRY and CDR2 is SYGVKD in the germline V gene. Trimming took 4 bases from V and 5 from J, leaving 3 bases between them. TCRdb's table, derived via immunoSEQ multiplex PCR, lists solely in-frame clones and lacks some. The repertoire consists of 20,000 to 30,000 clones, with 60% to 80% occurring once and the leading ten covering 15% to 20%.

J is TRBJ2-1 and V is TRBV10-3; D remains unclear. The origin of this receptor is a human donor who had a prior SARS-CoV-2 infection. The sequenced sample was CD4+ T cells from PBMCs cultured with HCoV-NL63 spike peptides, obtained before COVID-19 vaccination. The CDR3 DNA sequence: TGTGCCATCAGTGGGGACAATGAGCAGTTCTTC. It encodes CAISGDNEQFF.